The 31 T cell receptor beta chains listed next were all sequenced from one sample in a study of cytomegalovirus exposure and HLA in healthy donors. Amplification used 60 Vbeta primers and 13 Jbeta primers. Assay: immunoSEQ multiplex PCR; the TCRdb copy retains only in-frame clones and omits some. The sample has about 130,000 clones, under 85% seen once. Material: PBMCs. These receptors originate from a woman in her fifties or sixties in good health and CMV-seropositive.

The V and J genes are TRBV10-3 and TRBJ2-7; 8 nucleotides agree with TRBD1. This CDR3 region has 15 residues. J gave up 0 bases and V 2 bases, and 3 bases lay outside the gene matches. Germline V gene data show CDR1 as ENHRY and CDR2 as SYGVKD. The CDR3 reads CAISEGDRSSYEQYF. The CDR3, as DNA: TGTGCCATCAGTGAGGGGGACAGGAGCTCCTACGAGCAGTACTTC.

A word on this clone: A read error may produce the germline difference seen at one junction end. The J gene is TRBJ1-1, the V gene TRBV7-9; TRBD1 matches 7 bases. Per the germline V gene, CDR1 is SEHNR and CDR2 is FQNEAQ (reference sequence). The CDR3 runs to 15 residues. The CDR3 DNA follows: TGTTCCAGCAGCCCGTGGACAGGACAACGTAATGAAGCTTTCTTT. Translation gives CSSSPWTGQRNEAFF.

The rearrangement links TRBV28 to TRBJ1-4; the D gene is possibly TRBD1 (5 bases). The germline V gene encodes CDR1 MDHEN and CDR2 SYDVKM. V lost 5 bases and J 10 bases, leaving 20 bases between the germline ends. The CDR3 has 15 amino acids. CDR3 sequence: CASSPPATGGGKLFF. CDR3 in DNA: TGTGCCAGCAGTCCCCCTGCTACGGGGGGTGGAAAACTGTTTTTT.

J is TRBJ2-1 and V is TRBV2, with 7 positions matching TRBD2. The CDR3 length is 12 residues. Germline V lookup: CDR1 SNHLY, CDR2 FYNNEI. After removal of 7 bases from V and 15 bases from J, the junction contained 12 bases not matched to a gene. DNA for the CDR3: TGTGCCAGCAAGACCCCGCCGGGACTACCGTTCTTC. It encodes CASKTPPGLPFF.

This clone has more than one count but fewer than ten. For the CDR3, the DNA is TGCGCCAGCAGCCCAAATACAGGGGGCACAGATACGCAGTATTTT. Translating it yields CASSPNTGGTDTQYF. The V call is TRBV5-1, the J call TRBJ2-3, with 7 bases that match TRBD1. The CDR3 is 15 amino acids. Germline CDR1 and CDR2: SGHRS and YFSETQ. Trimming took 4 bases from V and 1 from J; bases not matched to a gene: 6. The full variable domain, its missing parts supplied by reference TRBV5-1 and TRBJ2-3, is KAGVTQTPRYLIKTRGQQVTLSCSPISGHRSVSWYQQTPGQGLQFLFEYFSETQRNKGNFPGRFSGRQFSNSRSEMNVSTLELGDSALYLCASSPNTGGTDTQYFGPGTRLTVL.

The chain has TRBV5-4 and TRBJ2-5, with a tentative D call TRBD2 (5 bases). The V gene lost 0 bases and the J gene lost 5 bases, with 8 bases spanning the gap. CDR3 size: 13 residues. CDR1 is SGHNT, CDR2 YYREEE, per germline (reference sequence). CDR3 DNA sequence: TGTGCCAGCAGCTTGGTACCGGGGGAGACCCAGTACTTC. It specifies CASSLVPGETQYF.

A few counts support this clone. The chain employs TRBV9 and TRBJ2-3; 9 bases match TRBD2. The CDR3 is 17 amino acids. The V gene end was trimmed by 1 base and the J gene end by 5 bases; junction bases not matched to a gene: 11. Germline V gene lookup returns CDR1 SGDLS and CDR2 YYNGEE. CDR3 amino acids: CASSVPPRGGSLDTQYF. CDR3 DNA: TGTGCCAGCAGCGTACCCCCGCGGGGGGGAAGTTTAGATACGCAGTATTTT.

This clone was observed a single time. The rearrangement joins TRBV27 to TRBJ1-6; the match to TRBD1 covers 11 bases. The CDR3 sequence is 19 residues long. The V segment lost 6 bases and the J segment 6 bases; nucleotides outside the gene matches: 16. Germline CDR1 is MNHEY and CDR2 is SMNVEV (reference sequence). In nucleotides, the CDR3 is TGTGCCAGCAGGGGGGGGAGGACAGGGGGCATTCCTCGTAATTCACCCCTCCACTTT. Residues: CASRGGRTGGIPRNSPLHF.

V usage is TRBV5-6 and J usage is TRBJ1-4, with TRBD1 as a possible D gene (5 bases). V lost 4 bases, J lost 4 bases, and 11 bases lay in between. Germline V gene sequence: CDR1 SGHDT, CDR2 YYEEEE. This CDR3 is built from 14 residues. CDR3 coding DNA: TGTGCCAGCAGCCGGGGGTCTTTTAATGAAAAACTGTTTTTT. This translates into CASSRGSFNEKLFF.

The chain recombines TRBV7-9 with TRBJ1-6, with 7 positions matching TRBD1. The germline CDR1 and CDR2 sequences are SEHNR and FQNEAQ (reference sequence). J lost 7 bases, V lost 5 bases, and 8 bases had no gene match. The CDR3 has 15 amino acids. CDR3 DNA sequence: TGTGCCAGCAGCCCACAGGGGTTAGGGAATTCACCCCTCCACTTT. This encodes CASSPQGLGNSPLHF.

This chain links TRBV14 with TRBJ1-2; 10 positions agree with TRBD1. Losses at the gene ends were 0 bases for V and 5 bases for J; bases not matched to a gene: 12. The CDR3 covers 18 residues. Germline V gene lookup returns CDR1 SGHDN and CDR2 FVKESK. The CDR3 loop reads CASSQDKTGGSPRYGYTF. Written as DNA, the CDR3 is TGTGCCAGCAGCCAAGATAAGACAGGGGGCAGCCCCCGGTATGGCTACACCTTC.

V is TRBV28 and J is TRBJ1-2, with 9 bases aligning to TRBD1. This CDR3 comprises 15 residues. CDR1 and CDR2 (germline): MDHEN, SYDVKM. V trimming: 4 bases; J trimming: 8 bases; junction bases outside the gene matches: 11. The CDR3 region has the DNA TGTGCCAGCAGTTCGACAGGGGGTTTAGTCAAGGGCTACACCTTC. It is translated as CASSSTGGLVKGYTF.

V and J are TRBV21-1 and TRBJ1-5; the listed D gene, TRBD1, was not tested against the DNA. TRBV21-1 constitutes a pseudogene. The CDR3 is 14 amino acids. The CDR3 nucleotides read TGTGCCAGCAGCAAGGACAGGTTCAATCAGCCCCAGCATTTT. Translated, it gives CASSKDRFNQPQHF.

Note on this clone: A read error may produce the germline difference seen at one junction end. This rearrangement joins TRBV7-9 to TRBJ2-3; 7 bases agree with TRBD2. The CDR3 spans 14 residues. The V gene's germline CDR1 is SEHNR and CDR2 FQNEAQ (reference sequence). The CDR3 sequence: CSSSSRGGRDTQYF. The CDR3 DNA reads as TGTTCCAGCAGCTCCCGGGGAGGGAGGGATACGCAGTATTTT.

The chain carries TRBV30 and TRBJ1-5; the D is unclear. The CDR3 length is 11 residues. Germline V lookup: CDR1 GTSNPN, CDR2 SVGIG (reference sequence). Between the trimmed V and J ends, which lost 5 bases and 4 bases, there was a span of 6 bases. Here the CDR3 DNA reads TGTGCCTGGGGAGAGAATCAGCCCCAGCATTTT. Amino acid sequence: CAWGENQPQHF.

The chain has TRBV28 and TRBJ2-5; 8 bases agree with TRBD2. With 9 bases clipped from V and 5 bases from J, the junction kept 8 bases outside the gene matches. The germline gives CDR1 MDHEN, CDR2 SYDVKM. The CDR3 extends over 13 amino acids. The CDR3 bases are TGTGCCAGTGACGGGGGGGCTGGGGAGACCCAGTACTTC. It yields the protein CASDGGAGETQYF.

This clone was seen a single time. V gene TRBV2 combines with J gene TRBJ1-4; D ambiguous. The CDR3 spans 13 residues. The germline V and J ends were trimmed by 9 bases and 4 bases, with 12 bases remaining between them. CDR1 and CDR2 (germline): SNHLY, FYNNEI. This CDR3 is CARRLKINEKLFF. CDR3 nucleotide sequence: TGTGCCAGAAGACTGAAGATTAATGAAAAACTGTTTTTT.

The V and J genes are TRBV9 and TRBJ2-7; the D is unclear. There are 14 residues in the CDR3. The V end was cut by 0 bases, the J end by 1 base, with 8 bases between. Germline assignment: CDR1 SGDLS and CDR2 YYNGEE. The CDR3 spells CASSVDLVSYEQYF. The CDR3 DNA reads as TGTGCCAGCAGCGTAGACTTAGTTTCCTACGAGCAGTACTTC.

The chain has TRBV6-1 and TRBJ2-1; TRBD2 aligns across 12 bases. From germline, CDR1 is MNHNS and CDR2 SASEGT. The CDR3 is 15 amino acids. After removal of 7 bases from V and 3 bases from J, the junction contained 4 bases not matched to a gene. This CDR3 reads CASIPTSGGYNEQFF. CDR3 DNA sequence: TGTGCCAGCATTCCGACTAGCGGGGGCTACAATGAGCAGTTCTTC.

The DNA of the CDR3 is TGTGCCAGCAGTAGAGGGCATGAGCAGTTCTTC. Encoded protein: CASSRGHEQFF. The J gene is TRBJ2-1, the V gene TRBV6-5; a possible D gene is TRBD2 (5 bases). With 5 bases removed from V and 8 bases from J, the gap between germline ends came to 7 bases. The CDR3 has 11 amino acids. Per the germline V gene, CDR1 is MNHEY and CDR2 is SVGAGI.

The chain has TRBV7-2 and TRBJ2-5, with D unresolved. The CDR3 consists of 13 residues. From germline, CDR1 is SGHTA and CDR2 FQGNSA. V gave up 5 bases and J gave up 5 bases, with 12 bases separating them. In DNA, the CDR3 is TGTGCCAGCAGCCTTGCACAGTGGGAGACCCAGTACTTC. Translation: CASSLAQWETQYF.

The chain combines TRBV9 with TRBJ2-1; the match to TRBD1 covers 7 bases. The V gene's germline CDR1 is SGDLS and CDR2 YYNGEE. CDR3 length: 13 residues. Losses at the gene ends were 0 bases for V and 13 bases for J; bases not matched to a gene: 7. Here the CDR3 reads CASSVDRGKDQFF. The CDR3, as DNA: TGTGCCAGCAGCGTAGACAGGGGCAAGGACCAGTTCTTC.

The chain's CDR3 is CSVVAGLTGELFF. DNA for the CDR3: TGCAGCGTTGTTGCAGGGTTAACCGGGGAGCTGTTTTTT. V usage is TRBV29-1 and J usage is TRBJ2-2; tentatively, D is TRBD1 (5 bases). The ends were cut back, 4 bases at V and 5 bases at J, with 11 bases in the middle. The CDR3 has 13 residues. The germline V gene encodes CDR1 SQVTM and CDR2 ANQGSEA.

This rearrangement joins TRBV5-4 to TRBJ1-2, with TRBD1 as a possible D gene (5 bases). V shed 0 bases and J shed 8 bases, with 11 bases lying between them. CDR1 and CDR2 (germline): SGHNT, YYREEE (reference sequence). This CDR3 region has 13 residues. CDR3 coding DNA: TGTGCCAGCAGCTTGGCCGGTGGGGGGGGCTACACCTTC. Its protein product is CASSLAGGGGYTF. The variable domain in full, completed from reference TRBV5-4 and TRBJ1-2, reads ETGVTQSPTHLIKTRGQQVTLRCSSQSGHNTVSWYQQALGQGPQFIFQYYREEENGRGNFPPRFSGLQFPNYSSELNVNALELDDSALYLCASSLAGGGGYTFGSGTRLTVV.

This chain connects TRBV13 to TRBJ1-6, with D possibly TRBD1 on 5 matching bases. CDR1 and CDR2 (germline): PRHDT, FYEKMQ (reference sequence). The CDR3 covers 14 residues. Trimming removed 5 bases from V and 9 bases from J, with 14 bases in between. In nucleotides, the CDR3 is TGTGCCAGCAGCGTCGGAGGGGCCAGTTCACCCCTCCACTTT. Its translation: CASSVGGASSPLHF.

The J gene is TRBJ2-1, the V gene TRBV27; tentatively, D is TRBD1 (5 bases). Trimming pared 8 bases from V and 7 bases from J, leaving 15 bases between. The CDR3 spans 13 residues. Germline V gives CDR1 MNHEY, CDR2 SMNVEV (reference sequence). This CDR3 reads CASRHIRVNEQFF. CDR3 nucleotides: TGTGCCAGCCGCCACATCAGGGTAAATGAGCAGTTCTTC.

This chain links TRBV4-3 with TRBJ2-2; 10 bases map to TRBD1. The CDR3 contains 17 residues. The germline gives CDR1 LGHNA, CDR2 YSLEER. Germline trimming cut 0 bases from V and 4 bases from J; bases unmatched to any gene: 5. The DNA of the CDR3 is TGCGCCAGCAGCCAAGAGACAGGGGGCCGGATCACCGGGGAGCTGTTTTTT. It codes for CASSQETGGRITGELFF.

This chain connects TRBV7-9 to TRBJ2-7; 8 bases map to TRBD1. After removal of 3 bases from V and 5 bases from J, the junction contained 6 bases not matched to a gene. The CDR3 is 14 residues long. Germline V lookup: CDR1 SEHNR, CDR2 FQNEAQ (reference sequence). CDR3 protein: CASSLRQGYNEQYF. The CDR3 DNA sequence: TGTGCCAGCAGCTTGAGACAGGGGTACAACGAGCAGTACTTC.

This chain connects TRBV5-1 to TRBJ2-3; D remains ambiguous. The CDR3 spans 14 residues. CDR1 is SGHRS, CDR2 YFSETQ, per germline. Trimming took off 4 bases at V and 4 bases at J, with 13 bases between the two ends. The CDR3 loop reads CASSEESRADTQYF. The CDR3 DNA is TGCGCCAGCAGCGAGGAAAGCCGGGCAGATACGCAGTATTTT.

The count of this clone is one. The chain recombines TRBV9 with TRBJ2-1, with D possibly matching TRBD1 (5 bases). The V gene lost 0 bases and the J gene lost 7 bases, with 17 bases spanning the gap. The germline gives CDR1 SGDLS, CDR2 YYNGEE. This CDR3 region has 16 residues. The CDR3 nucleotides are TGTGCCAGCAGCGTAGGTGGACACTCGACGGTGAATGAGCAGTTCTTC. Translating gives CASSVGGHSTVNEQFF.

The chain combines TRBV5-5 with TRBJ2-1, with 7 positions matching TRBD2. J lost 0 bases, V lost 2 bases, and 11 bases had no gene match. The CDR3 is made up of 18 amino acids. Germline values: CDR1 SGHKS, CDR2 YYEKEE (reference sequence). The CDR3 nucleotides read TGTGCCAGCAGCTTAAGACTAGTCGGGGGGAGCTCCTACAATGAGCAGTTCTTC. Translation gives CASSLRLVGGSSYNEQFF.